This T cell receptor beta chain was observed in a study of shared clonotypes between healthy human individuals. Study-wide findings and caveats: Having only a few donors restricted how much genetic and exposure-history diversity was captured. Sampling included only blood; tissue repertoires likely differ.

The CDR3 length is 17 residues. Germline V gives CDR1 SGHAT, CDR2 FQNNGV. The V and J ends lost 5 bases and 7 bases, in that order; junction bases with no gene match: 15. Remarks on this clone: What it recognizes is unknown.

Measured with immunoSEQ multiplex PCR; TCRdb has only the in-frame clones, and not every one. Seen here are around 750,000 clones, around 74% observed once, and the top ten hold 1.5% to 2%. The rearrangement uses TRBV11-2 and TRBJ2-7; 12 bases match TRBD1. Sequencing used memory CD4+ T cells sorted from blood. Stated subset: CD45RA-negative fraction. The origin of this receptor is a woman aged 25 to 45 in good health. In DNA form, the CDR3 reads TGTGCCAGCAGCCTACGTCTCCGGGACAGGGGGCTACAAGAGCAGTACTTC. It specifies CASSLRLRDRGLQEQYF.